This T cell receptor (beta chain) was recovered during a study of patients and donors after allogeneic stem cell transplantation. The CDR3 contains 15 residues. With 3 bases removed from V and 2 bases from J, the gap between germline ends came to 13 bases. The germline V gene has CDR1 KGHSH and CDR2 LQKENI. TCRdb reprocessed the RT-PCR reads via MiXCR and lists one record per CDR3 protein. Altogether around 240,000 distinct CDR3 sequences are present, 14% being singletons, with the ten largest covering approximately 10%. This clonotype has only a few counts. The V and J genes are TRBV18 and TRBJ2-5; D perhaps matches TRBD1 (5 bases). The TCR sequence derives from a human donor who was either an allogeneic HSCT recipient or a stem cell or donor lymphocyte infusion donor (not recorded which). It is not recorded whose cells these are; they may come from a transplant donor. Sequencing was performed on blood, either unsorted or a sorted T cell fraction (not recorded which). The CDR3 coding sequence is TGTGCCAGCTCACCGCTTACGACAGTACAAGAGACCCAGTACTTC. Its protein product is CASSPLTTVQETQYF. The variable domain in full, completed from reference TRBV18 and TRBJ2-5, reads NAGVMQNPRHLVRRRGQEARLRCSPMKGHSHVYWYRQLPEEGLKFMVYLQKENIIDESGMPKERFSAEFPKEGPSILRIQQVVRGDSAAYFCASSPLTTVQETQYFGPGTRLLVL.